The subject of this entry is one TCR beta chain. Antigen unknown. This record belongs to a study of early T cells in non-severe SARS-CoV-2 infection. At the level of the study: Whole-blood bulk RNA, unsorted, was sequenced, and chains were unpaired. Study-level findings and limits: Private and CD4 specificities were missed by VDJdb matching, which favored anti-spike CD8 responses.

Researchers attached unique molecular identifiers to individual cDNA molecules. TCRdb re-called the 5' RACE reads with MiXCR, one entry per CDR3 protein. The repertoire has approximately 110,000 distinct CDR3 sequences, 15% of them found once; the top ten carry 21%. This CDR3 is built from 15 residues. Germline assignment: CDR1 SGHDN and CDR2 FVKESK. V shed 4 bases and J shed 5 bases, with 15 bases lying between them. V is TRBV14 and J is TRBJ2-1, with D perhaps TRBD2 (5 bases). The TCR sequence derives from an adult who was a healthcare worker with PCR-confirmed SARS-CoV-2 infection or an uninfected control (not recorded which). Sequenced: whole blood. In DNA, the CDR3 is TGTGCCAGCAGCCCGTTGCTAGAGGGTAACAATGAGCAGTTCTTC. This sequence encodes CASSPLLEGNNEQFF.